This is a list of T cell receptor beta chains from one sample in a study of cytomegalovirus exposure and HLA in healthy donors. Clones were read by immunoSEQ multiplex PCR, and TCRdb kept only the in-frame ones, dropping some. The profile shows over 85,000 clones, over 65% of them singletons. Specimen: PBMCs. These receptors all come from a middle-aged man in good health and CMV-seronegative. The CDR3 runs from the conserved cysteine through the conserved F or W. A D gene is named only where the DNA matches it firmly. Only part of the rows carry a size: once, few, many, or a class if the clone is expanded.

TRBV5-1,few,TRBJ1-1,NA,CASSLDTGLTEAFF,TGCGCCAGCAGCTTGGACACAGGGCTCACTGAAGCTTTCTTT
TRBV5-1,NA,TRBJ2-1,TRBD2,CASSWGLAGGRGGEQFF,TGCGCCAGCAGCTGGGGACTAGCGGGGGGGAGAGGGGGCGAGCAGTTCTTC
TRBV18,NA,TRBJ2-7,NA,CASSPQIVGGEQYF,TGTGCCAGCTCACCACAGATTGTAGGGGGCGAGCAGTACTTC
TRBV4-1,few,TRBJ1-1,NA,CASSQEAGNTEAFF,TGCGCCAGCAGCCAAGAGGCAGGGAACACTGAAGCTTTCTTT
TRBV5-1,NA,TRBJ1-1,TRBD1,CASSFRQGAEAFF,TGCGCCAGCAGCTTCAGACAGGGCGCTGAAGCTTTCTTT
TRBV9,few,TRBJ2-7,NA,CASSVADGGGHEQYF,TGTGCCAGCAGCGTAGCTGATGGGGGGGGGCACGAGCAGTACTTC
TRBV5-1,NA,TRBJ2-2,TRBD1,CASSPQGVGELFF,TGCGCCAGCAGCCCCCAGGGGGTCGGGGAGCTGTTTTTT
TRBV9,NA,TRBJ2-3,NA,CASSEGGTTDTQYF,TGTGCCAGCAGCGAGGGGGGGACGACTGATACGCAGTATTTT
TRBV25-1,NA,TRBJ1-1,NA,CASSVDPPGTEAFF,TGTGCCAGCAGTGTAGACCCGCCGGGCACTGAAGCTTTCTTT
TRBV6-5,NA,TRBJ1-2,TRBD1,CASSSQGQGHGYTF,TGTGCCAGCAGTTCCCAAGGACAGGGTCATGGCTACACCTTC
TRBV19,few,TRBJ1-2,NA,CASSIGGGPYGYTF,TGTGCCAGTAGTATTGGCGGGGGACCCTATGGCTACACCTTC
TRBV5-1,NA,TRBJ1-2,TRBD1,CASSGTGVGNGYTF,TGCGCCAGCAGCGGAACAGGGGTGGGAAATGGCTACACCTTC
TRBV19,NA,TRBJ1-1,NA,CASSTRRRINTEAFF,TGTGCCAGTAGTACCCGACGGAGGATTAACACTGAAGCTTTCTTT
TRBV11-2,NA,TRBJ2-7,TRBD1,CASSGRTGGIYEQYF,TGTGCCAGCAGCGGCCGTACAGGGGGCATCTACGAGCAGTACTTC
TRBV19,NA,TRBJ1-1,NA,CASSMRSTDRGYEAFF,TGTGCCAGTAGTATGCGGAGTACGGACAGAGGATACGAAGCTTTCTTT
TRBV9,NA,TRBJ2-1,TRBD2,CASSAGTSGGPYNEQFF,TGTGCCAGCAGCGCCGGGACTAGCGGGGGCCCCTACAATGAGCAGTTCTTC
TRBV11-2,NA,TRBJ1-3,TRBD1,CASSSGQVSGNTIYF,TGTGCCAGCAGCTCGGGACAGGTCTCTGGAAACACCATATATTTT
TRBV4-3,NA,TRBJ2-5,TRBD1,CASSQEHRGIETQYF,TGCGCCAGCAGCCAAGAGCACAGGGGAATAGAGACCCAGTACTTC
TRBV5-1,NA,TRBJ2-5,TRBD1,CASSLEVGGFGETQYF,TGCGCCAGCAGCCTGGAGGTAGGGGGCTTCGGAGAGACCCAGTACTTC
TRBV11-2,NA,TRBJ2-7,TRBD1,CASSHYRGAAYEQYF,TGTGCCAGCAGCCATTACAGGGGAGCCGCCTACGAGCAGTACTTC
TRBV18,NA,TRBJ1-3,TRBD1,CASSPQGASGNTIYF,TGTGCCAGCTCACCACAGGGGGCTTCTGGAAACACCATATATTTT
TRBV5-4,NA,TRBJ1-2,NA,CASSLDPVGANGYTF,TGTGCCAGCAGCTTGGACCCCGTGGGGGCAAATGGCTACACCTTC
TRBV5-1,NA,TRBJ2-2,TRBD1,CASSPRTGLVLGELFF,TGCGCCAGCAGCCCACGGACAGGGCTCGTACTCGGGGAGCTGTTTTTT
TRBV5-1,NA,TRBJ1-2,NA,CASSFNGANYGYTF,TGCGCCAGCAGCTTCAACGGAGCAAACTATGGCTACACCTTC
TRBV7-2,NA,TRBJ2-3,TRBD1,CASSLNRGTDTQYF,TGTGCCAGCAGCTTAAACAGGGGAACCGATACGCAGTATTTT
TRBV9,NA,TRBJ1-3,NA,CASSPSEDTIYF,TGTGCCAGCAGCCCGTCAGAGGACACCATATATTTT
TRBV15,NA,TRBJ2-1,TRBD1,CATSRKDRYNEQFF,TGTGCCACCAGCAGAAAGGACAGGTACAATGAGCAGTTCTTC
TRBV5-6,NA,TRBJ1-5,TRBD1,CASSATGAGNQPQHF,TGTGCCAGCAGCGCCACAGGGGCTGGCAATCAGCCCCAGCATTTT
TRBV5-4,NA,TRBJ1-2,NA,CASSLGALAGYGYTF,TGTGCCAGCAGCTTGGGGGCCTTGGCGGGGTATGGCTACACCTTC
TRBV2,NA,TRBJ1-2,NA,CASSDTGDFYGYTF,TGTGCCAGCAGTGACACAGGAGACTTCTATGGCTACACCTTC
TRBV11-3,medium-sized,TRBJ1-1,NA,CASSLVRDNTEAFF,TGTGCCAGCAGCTTAGTTCGGGATAACACTGAAGCTTTCTTT
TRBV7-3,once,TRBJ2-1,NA,CASSLQGYNEQFF,TGTGCCAGCAGCTTACAGGGGTACAATGAGCAGTTCTTC
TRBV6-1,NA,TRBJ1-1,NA,CASRKQGLENTEAFF,TGTGCCAGCAGGAAACAGGGCCTCGAGAACACTGAAGCTTTCTTT
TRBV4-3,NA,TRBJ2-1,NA,CASSLNRAVVSHEQFF,TGCGCCAGCAGCCTCAACAGGGCAGTGGTTTCCCATGAGCAGTTCTTC
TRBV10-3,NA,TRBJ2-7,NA,CAIRDTIEPYEQYF,TGTGCCATCAGGGACACTATTGAGCCTTACGAGCAGTACTTC
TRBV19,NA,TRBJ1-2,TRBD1,CASSIASTGEVYGYTF,TGTGCCAGTAGTATCGCTTCGACAGGGGAAGTCTATGGCTACACCTTC
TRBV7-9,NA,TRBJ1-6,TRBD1,CASSLGDRRNSPLHF,TGTGCCAGCAGCTTAGGGGACAGGCGTAATTCACCCCTCCACTTT
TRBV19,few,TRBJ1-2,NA,CASSIEARDYGYTF,TGTGCCAGTAGTATTGAGGCGAGGGACTATGGCTACACCTTC
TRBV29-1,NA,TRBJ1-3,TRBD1,CSVNRGLVGNTIYF,TGCAGCGTAAACAGGGGGCTTGTTGGAAACACCATATATTTT
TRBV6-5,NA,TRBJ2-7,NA,CASSYFPLDYEQYF,TGTGCCAGCAGTTACTTCCCTTTAGACTACGAGCAGTACTTC
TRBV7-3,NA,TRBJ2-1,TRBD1,CASSATGDGYNEQFF,TGTGCCAGCAGCGCAACAGGGGACGGTTACAATGAGCAGTTCTTC
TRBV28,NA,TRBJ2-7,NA,CASSFPPANLAYEQYF,TGTGCCAGCAGTTTCCCTCCCGCTAATCTGGCCTACGAGCAGTACTTC
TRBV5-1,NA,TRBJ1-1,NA,CASSLLAENTEAFF,TGCGCCAGCAGCTTGTTGGCCGAGAACACTGAAGCTTTCTTT
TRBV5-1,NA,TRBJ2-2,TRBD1,CASQKLGQGQGGELFF,TGCGCCAGCCAAAAACTTGGACAGGGACAGGGCGGGGAGCTGTTTTTT